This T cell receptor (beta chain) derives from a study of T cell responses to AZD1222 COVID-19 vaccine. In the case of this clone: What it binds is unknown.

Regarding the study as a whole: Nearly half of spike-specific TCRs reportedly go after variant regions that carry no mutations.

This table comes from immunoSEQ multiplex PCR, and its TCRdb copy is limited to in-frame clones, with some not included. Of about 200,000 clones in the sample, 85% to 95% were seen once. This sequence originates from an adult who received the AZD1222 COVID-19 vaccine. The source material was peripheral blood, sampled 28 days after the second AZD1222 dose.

The CDR3 loop is CASSHVGGIRGGNTIYF. The CDR3 region has the DNA TGTGCCAGCAGCCATGTTGGTGGGATTCGGGGGGGAAACACCATATATTTT. The chain is built from TRBV4-2 and TRBJ1-3, with D possibly TRBD1 on 5 matching bases. V gave up 3 bases and J gave up 4 bases, with 19 bases separating them. The CDR3 sequence is 17 residues long. In germline, CDR1 is LGHNA, CDR2 YNFKEQ.